This is a list of T cell receptor beta chains from one sample in a study of blood T cell repertoires in COVID-19. Sequenced by immunoSEQ multiplex PCR; TCRdb stores in-frame clones only, minus some. Of approximately 200,000 clones detected, around 83% appear once; the ten largest clones hold 1.3%. Sequenced material: PBMCs or T cells enriched from blood (not recorded which). The receptor set was obtained from a woman between 40 and 50 years old with acute COVID-19. CDR3s include the opening cysteine and the closing phenylalanine or tryptophan. Fields, in order: V gene, D gene, clone size, J gene, CDR3 protein, CDR3 DNA. A D gene is named only where the DNA matches it firmly. Where a row states a size, it is once, few, many or the class of an expanded clone; other rows omit it.

V gene: TRBV5-6; D gene: -; clone size: -; J gene: TRBJ2-7; CDR3 protein: CASSSTVDYEQYF; CDR3 DNA: TGTGCCAGCAGCTCTACAGTGGACTACGAGCAGTACTTC
V gene: TRBV3-1/TRBV3-2; D gene: -; clone size: few; J gene: TRBJ1-3; CDR3 protein: CASSAGNTIYF; CDR3 DNA: TGTGCCAGCAGCGCGGGAAACACCATATATTTT
V gene: TRBV28; D gene: -; clone size: -; J gene: TRBJ2-5; CDR3 protein: CASRTSWRETQYF; CDR3 DNA: TGTGCCAGCAGGACATCGTGGAGGGAGACCCAGTACTTC
V gene: TRBV28; D gene: -; clone size: -; J gene: TRBJ1-2; CDR3 protein: CASSLNRPSNYGYTF; CDR3 DNA: TGTGCCAGCAGTCTCAACAGGCCGTCTAACTATGGCTACACCTTC
V gene: TRBV4-2; D gene: -; clone size: -; J gene: TRBJ2-7; CDR3 protein: CASSPRDFGFINNYEQYF; CDR3 DNA: TGTGCCAGCAGCCCGCGGGACTTCGGCTTCATAAATAACTACGAGCAGTACTTC
V gene: TRBV19; D gene: -; clone size: -; J gene: TRBJ1-6; CDR3 protein: CASSIGRPNSPLHF; CDR3 DNA: TGTGCCAGTAGTATTGGCAGGCCAAATTCACCCCTCCACTTT
V gene: TRBV27; D gene: -; clone size: -; J gene: TRBJ1-1; CDR3 protein: CASSKGDTEAFF; CDR3 DNA: TGTGCCAGCAGTAAAGGGGACACTGAAGCTTTCTTT
V gene: TRBV19; D gene: TRBD2; clone size: -; J gene: TRBJ2-3; CDR3 protein: CASSTPGGGRGPDTQYF; CDR3 DNA: TGTGCCAGTAGTACCCCTGGGGGCGGGAGGGGACCAGATACGCAGTATTTT
V gene: TRBV20-1; D gene: -; clone size: -; J gene: TRBJ1-5; CDR3 protein: CSATESYSNQPQHF; CDR3 DNA: TGCAGTGCTACTGAGTCCTATAGCAATCAGCCCCAGCATTTT
V gene: TRBV14; D gene: TRBD1; clone size: -; J gene: TRBJ1-1; CDR3 protein: CASSPGQLNTEAFF; CDR3 DNA: TGTGCCAGCAGCCCGGGACAGTTGAACACTGAAGCTTTCTTT
V gene: TRBV4-1; D gene: -; clone size: -; J gene: TRBJ2-3; CDR3 protein: CASSQMPPLGRGTDTQYF; CDR3 DNA: TGCGCCAGCAGCCAAATGCCGCCCTTGGGGCGCGGCACAGATACGCAGTATTTT
V gene: TRBV25-1; D gene: TRBD2; clone size: -; J gene: TRBJ2-7; CDR3 protein: CASSAASGRVSDEQYF; CDR3 DNA: TGTGCCAGCAGTGCCGCTAGCGGGAGGGTCTCCGACGAGCAGTACTTC
V gene: TRBV18; D gene: TRBD1; clone size: few; J gene: TRBJ2-5; CDR3 protein: CASSEDRGETQYF; CDR3 DNA: TGTGCCAGCTCAGAGGACAGGGGTGAGACCCAGTACTTC
V gene: TRBV18; D gene: -; clone size: few; J gene: TRBJ2-5; CDR3 protein: CASSPRQGETQYF; CDR3 DNA: TGTGCCAGCTCACCACGTCAGGGAGAGACCCAGTACTTC
V gene: TRBV2; D gene: TRBD1; clone size: -; J gene: TRBJ1-6; CDR3 protein: CASSDRQGGNSPLHF; CDR3 DNA: TGTGCCAGCAGTGATCGACAGGGCGGGAATTCACCCCTCCACTTT
V gene: TRBV7-9; D gene: TRBD2; clone size: -; J gene: TRBJ2-1; CDR3 protein: CASSPSRGASYNEQFF; CDR3 DNA: TGTGCCAGCAGCCCCTCGCGGGGGGCCTCCTACAATGAGCAGTTCTTC
V gene: TRBV7-9; D gene: -; clone size: -; J gene: TRBJ1-4; CDR3 protein: CAILLGGEEKLFF; CDR3 DNA: TGTGCCATCTTACTCGGGGGAGAGGAAAAACTGTTTTTT